The entry that follows covers one TCR beta chain sequence. Its target is unknown. The sample originates from a study of cytomegalovirus exposure and HLA in healthy donors. Study context: There were fewer than 500 genotyped donors. Of these, roughly 84% fell in the genetic ancestry cluster associated with self-reported Caucasian donors. Regarding the study as a whole: Despite most TCR sequences being rare, some public TCRs occurred in many donors. Per a later analysis, HLA-associated TCR beta chains showed more clonal expansion than other, equally common TCR beta chains.

In the PCR, 60 Vbeta and 13 Jbeta primers were used. Sequencing used immunoSEQ multiplex PCR; TCRdb keeps in-frame clones, though not all of them. The data show approximately 150,000 clones, over 75% seen once. This TCR derives from a young man in good health and CMV-seropositive. What was sequenced was PBMCs.

The CDR3 DNA reads as TGTGCCAGCAGTTTAAGGCGGTCAGGGTACAATGAGCAGTTCTTC. It is translated as CASSLRRSGYNEQFF. The chain employs TRBV28 and TRBJ2-1, with TRBD1 as a possible D gene (5 bases). Germline CDR1 reads MDHEN; CDR2 reads SYDVKM. CDR3 length equals 15 residues. Deletions cut 2 bases from V and 4 bases from J, with 12 bases between.